Below are 30 T cell receptor beta chains sequenced from a single sample in a study of sequential checkpoint blockade in melanoma. The table came from immunoSEQ multiplex PCR; TCRdb's copy has only in-frame clones and leaves some out. The table has around 26,000 clones, more than 60% seen once. Treatment described: randomized to nivolumab then ipilimumab (arm A) or the reverse (arm B). The sample consisted of CD8+ T cells sorted from blood (inferred from file names), taken from a patient given nivolumab and ipilimumab in sequence. These receptors were collected from a human donor with melanoma.

This clone was counted once. This chain uses TRBV5-6 with TRBJ2-7; 8 positions agree with TRBD1. The J segment lost 6 bases and the V segment lost 0 bases, leaving 8 bases of the junction unmatched. In germline, CDR1 is SGHDT, CDR2 YYEEEE. This CDR3 has 15 residues. The DNA for the CDR3 is TGTGCCAGCAGCTTGGTTGGACAGGGACGGGGCGAGCAGTACTTC. Residues: CASSLVGQGRGEQYF.

J is TRBJ2-7 and V is TRBV28; 10 bases are a match to TRBD1. The CDR3 length is 18 residues. Germline V gives CDR1 MDHEN, CDR2 SYDVKM. V gave up 6 bases and J gave up 0 bases; unmatched junction bases: 14. The CDR3 reads CASSSGTGVRGSSYEQYF. The CDR3 DNA reads TGTGCCAGCAGCTCGGGGACAGGGGTCCGCGGGAGCTCCTACGAGCAGTACTTC. The variable domain in full, completed from reference TRBV28 and TRBJ2-7, reads DVKVTQSSRYLVKRTGEKVFLECVQDMDHENMFWYRQDPGLGLRLIYFSYDVKMKEKGDIPEGYSVSREKKERFSLILESASTNQTSMYLCASSSGTGVRGSSYEQYFGPGTRLTVT.

The CDR3 sequence: CASSQVSSSTEAFF. The DNA for the CDR3 is TGCGCCAGCAGCCAAGTGTCGTCCTCCACTGAAGCTTTCTTT. The V gene is TRBV4-3, the J gene TRBJ1-1, with no clear D. V was trimmed by 1 base and J by 4 bases, leaving 10 bases between them. The V gene's germline CDR1 is LGHNA and CDR2 YSLEER. The CDR3 is 14 amino acids.

This chain joins TRBV19 and TRBJ1-5, with 7 nucleotides matching TRBD1. Germline trimming cut 5 bases from V and 0 bases from J; bases unmatched to any gene: 7. The CDR3 consists of 16 residues. Germline CDR1 reads LNHDA; CDR2 reads SQIVND (reference sequence). This CDR3 is CASSLTGDYSNQPQHF. CDR3 bases: TGTGCCAGTAGTCTTACAGGGGATTATAGCAATCAGCCCCAGCATTTT.

V usage is TRBV6-1 and J usage is TRBJ2-5; unclear D gene. Matching the DNA end better, TRBJ2-7 makes the J call doubtful. The CDR3 runs 13 residues. Germline V lookup: CDR1 MNHNS, CDR2 SASEGT. CDR3 protein: CASSEGDSYEQYF. The DNA of the CDR3 is TGTGCCAGCAGTGAAGGAGATTCCTACGAGCAGTACTTC.

In regard to this clone: Other nucleotide sequences from this sample produce the same CDR3. The V and J genes are TRBV29-1 and TRBJ2-5; 9 bases match TRBD2. V lost 4 bases and J lost 5; bases outside the gene matches: 11. Per germline, CDR1 SQVTM and CDR2 ANQGSEA. The CDR3 has 15 amino acids. Here the CDR3 reads CSVALASGRWETQYF. CDR3 DNA: TGCAGCGTTGCCCTCGCCAGCGGGAGGTGGGAGACCCAGTACTTC.

The rearrangement links TRBV4-2 to TRBJ2-1, with D possibly matching TRBD2 (6 bases). CDR3 length equals 13 residues. Per germline, CDR1 LGHNA and CDR2 YNFKEQ. V was pared by 7 bases and J by 6 bases, with 13 bases between. The CDR3 here is CASTPGGRNEQFF. CDR3 DNA: TGTGCCAGCACCCCCGGAGGGCGCAATGAGCAGTTCTTC.

V and J are TRBV27 and TRBJ1-4; TRBD1 agrees at 7 bases. V lost 6 bases, J lost 13 bases, and 11 bases stayed unmatched. The CDR3 is made up of 13 amino acids. Germline lookup yields CDR1 MNHEY and CDR2 SMNVEV (reference sequence). In DNA form, the CDR3 reads TGTGCCAGCAGCCCCGGGGGACAGACCAGACTGTTTTTT. Residues: CASSPGGQTRLFF.

The genes are TRBV13 and TRBJ1-5; a possible D gene is TRBD1 (6 bases). V lost 2 bases and J 1 base, leaving 9 bases between the germline ends. Germline V gene sequence: CDR1 PRHDT, CDR2 FYEKMQ (reference sequence). This CDR3 has 15 residues. The CDR3 region is CASSLSGESNQPQHF. For the CDR3, the DNA is TGTGCCAGCAGCTTATCAGGGGAGAGCAATCAGCCCCAGCATTTT.

This chain uses TRBV7-9 with TRBJ1-2; TRBD1 is a possible D gene (6 bases). The CDR3 is 16 residues long. Between the trimmed V and J ends, which lost 2 bases and 4 bases, there was a span of 17 bases. Germline CDR1 is SEHNR and CDR2 is FQNEAQ (reference sequence). CDR3 DNA sequence: TGTGCCAGCAGCTTATTTTTATCAGGGGACGCCTATGGCTACACCTTC. Its protein is CASSLFLSGDAYGYTF.

The V gene is TRBV6-5, the J gene TRBJ1-1, with D possibly being TRBD1 (6 bases). This CDR3 has 12 residues. The V and J ends lost 6 bases and 2 bases respectively, with 7 bases between them. Germline V gene sequence: CDR1 MNHEY, CDR2 SVGAGI. CDR3 in amino acids: CASRDRNTEAFF. The CDR3 DNA sequence: TGTGCCAGCAGGGACAGAAACACTGAAGCTTTCTTT.

The chain has TRBV9 and TRBJ2-1; TRBD2 matches 8 bases. Germline V gene lookup returns CDR1 SGDLS and CDR2 YYNGEE. The V segment lost 4 bases and the J segment 8 bases; nucleotides outside the gene matches: 8. The CDR3 loop spans 14 amino acids. The CDR3 here is CASSQPGLEDEQFF. In nucleotides, the CDR3 is TGTGCCAGCAGCCAACCGGGACTAGAGGATGAGCAGTTCTTC.

This clone occurred a few times. The chain combines TRBV5-1 with TRBJ2-1; no firm D call. Germline lookup yields CDR1 SGHRS and CDR2 YFSETQ. The CDR3 sequence is 13 residues long. Trimming stripped 2 bases from V and 10 bases from J, with 13 bases between. The CDR3 DNA is TGCGCCAGCAGCTTATGGGCGCCCCCAGAGCAGTTCTTC. Translating gives CASSLWAPPEQFF.

The chain is built from TRBV5-6 and TRBJ1-5, with 7 bases identical to TRBD1. Germline CDR1 is SGHDT and CDR2 is YYEEEE. Trimming took 2 bases from V and 3 from J; bases not matched to a gene: 5. This CDR3 is 15 amino acids long. The CDR3 loop reads CASSFRGQPNQPQHF. The CDR3 region has the DNA TGTGCCAGCAGCTTCCGGGGACAGCCCAATCAGCCCCAGCATTTT.

This chain joins TRBV27 and TRBJ1-2; TRBD1 might be the D (5 bases). Trimming took off 6 bases at V and 5 bases at J, with 16 bases between the two ends. The CDR3 is 14 amino acids. Germline V CDR1 and CDR2: MNHEY, SMNVEV (reference sequence). CDR3: CASRAGGGGYGYTF. The CDR3 bases are TGTGCCAGCAGAGCGGGGGGAGGTGGGTATGGCTACACCTTC.

The CDR3 spells CASRERATQYF. The CDR3 coding sequence is TGTGCCAGCAGAGAGAGGGCGACCCAGTACTTC. V is TRBV7-8 and J is TRBJ2-5; D is possibly TRBD2 (5 bases). Trimming cost V 6 bases and J 7 bases, with 9 bases left between them. In germline, CDR1 is SGHVS, CDR2 FQNEAQ. CDR3 length equals 11 residues. Complete variable domain (other parts from reference TRBV7-8 and TRBJ2-5): GAGVSQSPRYKVAKRGQDVALRCDPISGHVSLFWYQQALGQGPEFLTYFQNEAQLDKSGLPSDRFFAERPEGSVSTLKIQRTQQEDSAVYLCASRERATQYFGPGTRLLVL.

This clone has just a few counts. This chain joins TRBV29-1 and TRBJ1-2; D uncertain. Germline V gene data show CDR1 as SQVTM and CDR2 as ANQGSEA. This CDR3 has 11 amino acids. The ends were cut back, 5 bases at V and 3 bases at J, with 7 bases in the middle. The CDR3 here is CSVREDYGYTF. The CDR3 region has the DNA TGCAGCGTTCGGGAGGACTATGGCTACACCTTC.

The rearrangement uses TRBV5-1 and TRBJ2-1, with 7 bases identical to TRBD2. V was clipped by 0 bases and J by 3 bases; unmatched bases: 3. The CDR3 extends over 15 amino acids. CDR1 SGHRS and CDR2 YFSETQ come from the germline V gene. The CDR3 nucleotides read TGCGCCAGCAGCTTGGCCGGGACTAACTACAATGAGCAGTTCTTC. Protein product: CASSLAGTNYNEQFF. Full variable domain (missing parts from reference TRBV5-1 and TRBJ2-1): KAGVTQTPRYLIKTRGQQVTLSCSPISGHRSVSWYQQTPGQGLQFLFEYFSETQRNKGNFPGRFSGRQFSNSRSEMNVSTLELGDSALYLCASSLAGTNYNEQFFGPGTRLTVL.

This chain uses TRBV29-1 with TRBJ2-7, with a weak D call TRBD2 (6 bases). Per the germline V gene, CDR1 is SQVTM and CDR2 is ANQGSEA. Trimming pared 6 bases from V and 2 bases from J, leaving 14 bases between. The length of the CDR3 is 13 residues. This chain's CDR3 is CSVRTTITYEQYF. CDR3 sequence (DNA): TGCAGCGTCCGGACTACCATCACCTACGAGCAGTACTTC.

J is TRBJ2-7 and V is TRBV6-5; D is perhaps TRBD2 (5 bases). CDR3 length: 14 amino acids. Germline values: CDR1 MNHEY, CDR2 SVGAGI. Trimming took 4 bases from V and 0 from J, leaving 10 bases between them. The CDR3 coding sequence is TGTGCCAGCAGTTTAACCGAGGGCTCCTACGAGCAGTACTTC. Its protein is CASSLTEGSYEQYF.

V gene TRBV30 combines with J gene TRBJ1-1; maybe TRBD1 (5 bases). The V end was cut by 4 bases, the J end by 8 bases, with 11 bases between. Germline values: CDR1 GTSNPN, CDR2 SVGIG (reference sequence). The CDR3 consists of 11 residues. CDR3 sequence: CAWKGEGEAFF. CDR3 bases: TGTGCCTGGAAAGGGGAGGGCGAAGCTTTCTTT.

J is TRBJ2-1 and V is TRBV7-9; 11 positions match TRBD1. Germline V gene lookup returns CDR1 SEHNR and CDR2 FQNEAQ (reference sequence). V shed 5 bases and J 9 bases; nucleotides not matched to a gene: 3. The CDR3 covers 13 residues. CDR3 region: CASSAGTGGEQFF. The CDR3 DNA reads TGTGCCAGCAGCGCAGGGACAGGGGGTGAGCAGTTCTTC. Full variable domain (outside the CDR3, taken from reference TRBV7-9 and TRBJ2-1): DTGVSQNPRHKITKRGQNVTFRCDPISEHNRLYWYRQTLGQGPEFLTYFQNEAQLEKSRLLSDRFSAERPKGSFSTLEIQRTEQGDSAMYLCASSAGTGGEQFFGPGTRLTVL.

DNA of the CDR3: TGTGCCAGCATCATTGGGCTTTTGAACACTGAAGCTTTCTTT. This translates into CASIIGLLNTEAFF. The chain couples TRBV5-6 to TRBJ1-1; the D is unclear. This CDR3 region has 14 residues. V dropped 6 bases and J dropped 0 bases, with 12 bases sitting between them. Per the germline V gene, CDR1 is SGHDT and CDR2 is YYEEEE.

This chain uses TRBV28 with TRBJ2-7; possible D gene TRBD2, 5 bases. CDR3 length: 12 residues. From germline, CDR1 is MDHEN and CDR2 SYDVKM. V lost 1 base and J lost 7, with 8 bases in between. The CDR3 nucleotides are TGTGCCAGCAGTTTATTAGGGAGAGAGCAGTACTTC. This translates into CASSLLGREQYF.

This clone was detected once. The chain employs TRBV29-1 and TRBJ2-1; 7 positions match TRBD2. The CDR3 is 14 amino acids. Germline CDR1 is SQVTM and CDR2 is ANQGSEA. V shed 3 bases, J shed 4 bases, and the junction held 6 bases outside the gene matches. The CDR3 reads CSVEPREGYNEQFF. The CDR3 coding sequence is TGCAGCGTTGAGCCCAGGGAGGGGTACAATGAGCAGTTCTTC.

The genes are TRBV5-4 and TRBJ1-2; 11 nucleotides match TRBD1. Trimming took 2 bases from V and 6 from J; bases not matched to a gene: 6. The CDR3 has 15 residues. Germline V lookup: CDR1 SGHNT, CDR2 YYREEE (reference sequence). The CDR3 DNA reads as TGTGCCAGCAGCTTAAGGACAGGGGGCAGGGATGGCTACACCTTC. It translates to CASSLRTGGRDGYTF.

The chain employs TRBV9 and TRBJ2-3; TRBD1 might be the D (6 bases). Trimming took off 0 bases at V and 4 bases at J, with 12 bases between the two ends. Per germline, CDR1 SGDLS and CDR2 YYNGEE. The CDR3 extends over 15 amino acids. CDR3 amino acids: CASSVEGRGADTQYF. CDR3 nucleotide sequence: TGTGCCAGCAGCGTAGAGGGCAGGGGCGCAGATACGCAGTATTTT.

The gene calls are TRBV18 and TRBJ2-1; 8 bases are shared with TRBD2. V shed 0 bases and J 8 bases; nucleotides not matched to a gene: 15. This CDR3 region has 18 residues. Germline V gives CDR1 KGHSH, CDR2 LQKENI. For the CDR3, the DNA is TGTGCCAGCTCACCACCCCTTCCCGGGAGGGCCCATGGGGATGAGCAGTTCTTC. It is translated as CASSPPLPGRAHGDEQFF.

The chain employs TRBV6-5 and TRBJ2-3, with 8 bases matching TRBD2. The CDR3 sequence is 15 residues long. Germline values: CDR1 MNHEY, CDR2 SVGAGI. Germline trimming cut 4 bases from V and 0 bases from J; bases unmatched to any gene: 3. The CDR3 coding sequence is TGTGCCAGCAGTTCCGGGGGGGCAAGCACAGATACGCAGTATTTT. Translating gives CASSSGGASTDTQYF.

The gene calls are TRBV6-6 and TRBJ1-2; TRBD1 agrees at 7 bases. CDR1 MNHNY and CDR2 SVGAGI come from the germline V gene (reference sequence). With 7 bases clipped from V and 0 bases from J, the junction kept 8 bases outside the gene matches. This CDR3 region has 15 residues. CDR3 coding DNA: TGTGCCAGCACCCCTGGGACAGTCACTAACTATGGCTACACCTTC. This gives the protein CASTPGTVTNYGYTF.